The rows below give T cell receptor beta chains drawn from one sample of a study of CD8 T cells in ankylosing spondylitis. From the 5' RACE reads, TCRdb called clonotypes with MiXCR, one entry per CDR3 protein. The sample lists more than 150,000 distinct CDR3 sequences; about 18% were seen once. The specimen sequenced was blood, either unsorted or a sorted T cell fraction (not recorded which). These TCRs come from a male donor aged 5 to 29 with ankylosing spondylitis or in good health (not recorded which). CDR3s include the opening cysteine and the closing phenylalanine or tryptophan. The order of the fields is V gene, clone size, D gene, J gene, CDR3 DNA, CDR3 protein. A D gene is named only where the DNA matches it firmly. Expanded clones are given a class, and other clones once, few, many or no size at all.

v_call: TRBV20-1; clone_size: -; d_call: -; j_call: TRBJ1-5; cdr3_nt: TGCAGTGCTGGGTCGGGGGGCAGCAATCAGCCCCAGCATTTT; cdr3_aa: CSAGSGGSNQPQHF
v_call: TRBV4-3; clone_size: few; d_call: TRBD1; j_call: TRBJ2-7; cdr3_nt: TGCGCCAGCAGCCAAGGGGCCACAGGGGGTCTCTCCGAGCAGTACTTC; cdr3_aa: CASSQGATGGLSEQYF
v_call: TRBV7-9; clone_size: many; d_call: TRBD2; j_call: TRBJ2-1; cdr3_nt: TGTGCCAGCAGCTTAGCCCTAGCGGGAGAAGGCAATGAGCAGTTCTTC; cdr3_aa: CASSLALAGEGNEQFF
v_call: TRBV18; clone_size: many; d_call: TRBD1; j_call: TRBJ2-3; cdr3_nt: TGTGCCAGCTCACCCTTGGACAGGACCCTCACAGATACGCAGTATTTT; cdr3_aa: CASSPLDRTLTDTQYF
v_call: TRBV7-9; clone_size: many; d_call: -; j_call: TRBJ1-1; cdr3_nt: TGTGCCAGCGACGGGGCGAGAGGGACTGAAGCTTTCTTT; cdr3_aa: CASDGARGTEAFF
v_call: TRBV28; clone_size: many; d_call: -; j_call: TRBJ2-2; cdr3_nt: TGTGCCAGCAGCGCAACAGGGACCGGGGAGCTGTTTTTT; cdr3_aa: CASSATGTGELFF
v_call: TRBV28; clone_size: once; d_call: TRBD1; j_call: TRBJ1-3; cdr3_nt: TGTGCCAGCAGGTCGACAGGGGTCCTCGCTGGAAACACCATATATTTT; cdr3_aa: CASRSTGVLAGNTIYF
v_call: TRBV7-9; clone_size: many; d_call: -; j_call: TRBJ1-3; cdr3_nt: TGTGCCAGCAGCTCCAGGGGCCCTGGAAACACCATATATTTT; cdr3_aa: CASSSRGPGNTIYF
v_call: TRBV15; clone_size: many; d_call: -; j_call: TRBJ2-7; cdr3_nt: TGTGCCACCAGCAGAGATAAGGGCGAGCAGTACTTC; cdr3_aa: CATSRDKGEQYF
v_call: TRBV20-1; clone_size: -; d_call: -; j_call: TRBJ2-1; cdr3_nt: TGCAGTGCTAGCGGGGGACTGGGCGGCAATGAGCAGTTCTTC; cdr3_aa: CSASGGLGGNEQFF
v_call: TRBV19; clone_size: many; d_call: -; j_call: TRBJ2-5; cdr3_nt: TGTGCCACCGGAGGGTACGGAGAGACCCAGTACTTC; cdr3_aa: CATGGYGETQYF
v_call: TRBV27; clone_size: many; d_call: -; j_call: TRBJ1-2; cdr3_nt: TGTGCCAGCAGTACGGGGACATATGGCTACACCTTC; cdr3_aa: CASSTGTYGYTF
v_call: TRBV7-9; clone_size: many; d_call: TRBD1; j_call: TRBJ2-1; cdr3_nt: TGTGCCAGCAGCCCGGGACAGTACTACAATGAGCAGTTCTTC; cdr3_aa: CASSPGQYYNEQFF
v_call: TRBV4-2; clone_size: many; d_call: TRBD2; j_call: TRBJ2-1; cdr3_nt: TGTGCCAGCAGCCAAGACGGCTCGGCTAGCGGGAGGTATGAGCAGTTCTTC; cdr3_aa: CASSQDGSASGRYEQFF
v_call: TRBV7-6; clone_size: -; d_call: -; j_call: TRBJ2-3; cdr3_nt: TGTGCCAGCAGCCACCCTAGGGGGTCGGATACGCAGTATTTT; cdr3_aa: CASSHPRGSDTQYF
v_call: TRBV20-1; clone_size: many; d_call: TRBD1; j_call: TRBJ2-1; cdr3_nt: TGCAGTGCGCTTGCAGACAGGGGTCCACAGGGGTCCTACAATGAGCAGTTCTTC; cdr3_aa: CSALADRGPQGSYNEQFF
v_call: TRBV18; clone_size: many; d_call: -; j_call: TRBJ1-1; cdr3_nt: TGTGCCAGCTCCCGGGACACCCAGAACACTGAAGCTTTCTTT; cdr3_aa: CASSRDTQNTEAFF
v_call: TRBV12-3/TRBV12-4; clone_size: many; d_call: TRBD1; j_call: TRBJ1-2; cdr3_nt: TGTGCCAGCAGTACCGGGACAGGCGCGCGAGGCTACACCTTC; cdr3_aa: CASSTGTGARGYTF
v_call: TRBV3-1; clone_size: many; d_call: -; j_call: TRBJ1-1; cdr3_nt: TGTGCCAGCAGCCAAGGGGTGGGGTGGATATTT; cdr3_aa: CASSQGVGWIF
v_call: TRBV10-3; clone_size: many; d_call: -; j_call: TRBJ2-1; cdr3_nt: TGTGCCATCAGTGAAAGTAGATCCATCAATGAGCAGTTCTTC; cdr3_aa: CAISESRSINEQFF
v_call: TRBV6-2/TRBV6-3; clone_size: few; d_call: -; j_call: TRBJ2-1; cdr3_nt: TGTGCCAGCAGTTACTCGCTAGGACTCGACAATGAGCAGTTCTTC; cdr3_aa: CASSYSLGLDNEQFF
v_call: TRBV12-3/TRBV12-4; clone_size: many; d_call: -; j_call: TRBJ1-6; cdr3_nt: TGTGCCAGCAGCCAGGGCAGGGGTAATTCACCCCTCCACTTT; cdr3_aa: CASSQGRGNSPLHF
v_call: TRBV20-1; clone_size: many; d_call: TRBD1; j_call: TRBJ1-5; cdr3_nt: TGCAGTGCTAGTTACCCCCCGGGACAGGGTCGGTTCGGTAATCAGCCCCAGCATTTT; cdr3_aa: CSASYPPGQGRFGNQPQHF
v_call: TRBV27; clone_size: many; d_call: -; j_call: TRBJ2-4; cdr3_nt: TGTGCCAGCAGTTTAGGGATGGGGACCAAAAACATTCAGTACTTC; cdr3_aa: CASSLGMGTKNIQYF
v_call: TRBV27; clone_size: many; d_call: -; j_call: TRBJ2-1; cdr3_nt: TGTGCCAGCAGTTTATGGTTTGGAGAAACAAACAATGAGCAGTTCTTC; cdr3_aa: CASSLWFGETNNEQFF
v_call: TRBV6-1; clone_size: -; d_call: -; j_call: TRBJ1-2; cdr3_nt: TGTGCCAGCAGAGGTCAGTCCGAAGAAGTCTATGGCTACACCTTC; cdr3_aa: CASRGQSEEVYGYTF
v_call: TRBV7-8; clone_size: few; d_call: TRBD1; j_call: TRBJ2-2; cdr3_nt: TGTGCCAGCAGCTCGGGGACAGTTTGGTCGAACACCGGGGAGCTGTTTTTT; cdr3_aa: CASSSGTVWSNTGELFF
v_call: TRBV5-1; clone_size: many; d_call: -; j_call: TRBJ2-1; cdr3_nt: TGCGCCAGCAGCTTGTTGTTAAGCGGAGGGGGCAATGAGCAGTTCTTC; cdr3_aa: CASSLLLSGGGNEQFF
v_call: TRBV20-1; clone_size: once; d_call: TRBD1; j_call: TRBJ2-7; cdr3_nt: TGCAGTGCTTGGGAGACAGGGGGTCCGTACGAGCAGTACTTC; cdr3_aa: CSAWETGGPYEQYF
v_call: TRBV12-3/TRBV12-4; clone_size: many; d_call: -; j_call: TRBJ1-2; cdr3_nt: TGTGCCAGCAGTTCCGGTGGCTATGGCTACACCTTC; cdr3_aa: CASSSGGYGYTF
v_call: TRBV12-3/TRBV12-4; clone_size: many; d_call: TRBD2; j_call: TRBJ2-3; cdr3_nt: TGTGCCAGCGGCCGAGTCCTAGCGGGACTAAGCACAGATACGCAGTATTTT; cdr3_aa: CASGRVLAGLSTDTQYF
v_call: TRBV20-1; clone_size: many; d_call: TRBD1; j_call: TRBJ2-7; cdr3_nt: TGCAGTGCTAGAGGAACGACAGGGGGGGAGCAGTACTTC; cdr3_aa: CSARGTTGGEQYF
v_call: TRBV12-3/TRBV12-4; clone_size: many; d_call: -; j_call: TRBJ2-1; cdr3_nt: TGTGCCAGCAGAGAAAAGCGACTTAGCTCCTACAATGAGCAGTTCTTC; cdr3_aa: CASREKRLSSYNEQFF
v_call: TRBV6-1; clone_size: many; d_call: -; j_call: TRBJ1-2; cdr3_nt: TGTGCCAGCAGTGAAGCTATGGCAGGGAGCTATGGCTACACCTTC; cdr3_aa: CASSEAMAGSYGYTF
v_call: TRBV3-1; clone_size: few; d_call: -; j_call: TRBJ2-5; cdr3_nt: TGTGCCAGCAGCCAAGAAATCGGCGGCAGAGAAATCCAAGAGACCCAGTACTTC; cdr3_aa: CASSQEIGGREIQETQYF
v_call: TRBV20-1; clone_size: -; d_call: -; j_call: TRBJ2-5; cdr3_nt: TGCAGTGCTAGAGATCTAATGAGGGGGGGGACACCTAACCAAGAGACCCAGTACTTC; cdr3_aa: CSARDLMRGGTPNQETQYF
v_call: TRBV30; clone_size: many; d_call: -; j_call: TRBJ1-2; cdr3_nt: TGTGCTCAAAGAAGATGGGGCTACACCTTC; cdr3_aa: CAQRRWGYTF
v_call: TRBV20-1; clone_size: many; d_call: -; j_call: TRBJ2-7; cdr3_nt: TGCAGTGCTAGATCTGGAACCTACGAGCAGTACTTC; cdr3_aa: CSARSGTYEQYF
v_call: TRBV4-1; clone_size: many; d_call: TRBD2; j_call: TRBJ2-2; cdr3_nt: TGCGCCAGCAGCCAACCTTCCTCCGGGACTATCACCGGGGAGCTGTTTTTT; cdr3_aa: CASSQPSSGTITGELFF
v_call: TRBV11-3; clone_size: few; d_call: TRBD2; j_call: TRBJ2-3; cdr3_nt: TGTGCCAGCAGCCCCCGCCCAACAGCGGGGATCACAGATACGCAGTATTTT; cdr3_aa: CASSPRPTAGITDTQYF
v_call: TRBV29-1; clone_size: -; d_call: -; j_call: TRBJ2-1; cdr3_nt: TGCAGCGTTGAGAGGGGGTTGAATGAGCAGTTCTTC; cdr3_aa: CSVERGLNEQFF
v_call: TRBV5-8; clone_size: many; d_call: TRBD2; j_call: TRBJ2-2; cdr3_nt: TGTGCCAGCAGCCCGGCGTTACTAGCGGGAGTCACCGGGGAGCTGTTTTTT; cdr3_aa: CASSPALLAGVTGELFF
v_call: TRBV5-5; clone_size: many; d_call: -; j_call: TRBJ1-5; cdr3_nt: TGTGCCAGCAGCTTGGAGGGATCGGGAAGCAATCAGCCCCAGCATTTT; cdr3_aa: CASSLEGSGSNQPQHF
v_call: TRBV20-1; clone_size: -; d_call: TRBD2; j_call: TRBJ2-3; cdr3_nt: TGCAGTGCGAGCCGAGGACTAGCGGTTAGCACAGATACGCAGTATTTT; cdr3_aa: CSASRGLAVSTDTQYF
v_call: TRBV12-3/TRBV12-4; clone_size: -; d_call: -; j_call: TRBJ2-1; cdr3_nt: TGTGCCAGCAGCCTGAGACTAGCCTACAATGAGCAGTTCTTC; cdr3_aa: CASSLRLAYNEQFF
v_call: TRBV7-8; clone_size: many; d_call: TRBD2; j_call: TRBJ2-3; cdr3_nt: TGTGCCAGCAGCTGGGGCGGGAGTAAAGATACGCAGTATTTT; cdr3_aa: CASSWGGSKDTQYF
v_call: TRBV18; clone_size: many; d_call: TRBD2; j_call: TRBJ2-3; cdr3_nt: TGTGCCAGCTCACCACTCGGCTCCGCGGGAGGGACAGATACGCAGTATTTT; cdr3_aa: CASSPLGSAGGTDTQYF
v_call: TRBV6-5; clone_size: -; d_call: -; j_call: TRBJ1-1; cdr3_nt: TGTGCCAGCACGGGGCTAAGGAACACTGAAGCTTTCTTT; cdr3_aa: CASTGLRNTEAFF
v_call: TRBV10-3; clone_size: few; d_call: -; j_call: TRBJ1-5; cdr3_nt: TGTGCCATCAGTGGGGGGGAGTATAGCAATCAGCCCCAGCATTTT; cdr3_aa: CAISGGEYSNQPQHF